This TCR beta chain comes out of a study of beta chain features in type 1 diabetes. Study-level results: All four CD4+ subsets of Type 1 diabetes patients contained TCRB CDR3s that were moderately but significantly shorter.

As for this clone: No antigen is known for it.

The V gene's germline CDR1 is SNHLY and CDR2 FYNNEI. V was trimmed by 4 bases and J by 6 bases, leaving 10 bases between them. The CDR3 length is 13 residues. The authors reverse transcribed all of the isolated RNA, so sequencing captured expressed TCRB transcripts. Assay used: immunoSEQ multiplex PCR; TCRdb lists only in-frame clones, some missing. There are about 700,000 clones in the sample; over 10% occur only once, and approximately 0.021% lies in the top ten. This clonotype originated in a man aged 18 to 30 with type 1 diabetes. The sequencing sample was made of naive CD4+ T cells from blood. V and J are TRBV2 and TRBJ2-4, with D possibly TRBD1 on 6 matching bases. The CDR3 DNA reads as TGTGCCAGCAGTGGGACAGACCGAAACATTCAGTACTTC. It yields the protein CASSGTDRNIQYF.